The clone carrying this T cell receptor beta chain is labeled as large. Antigen specificity is unknown. This sample is part of a study of T cell repertoires in ileal Crohn's disease. Overall study: At surgery, more than 30% of patients smoked, with median disease duration approximately 7.3 years. Postoperative therapy was given to about half: 11 thiopurines, roughly 20 anti-TNF agents.

Germline CDR1 is LNHDA and CDR2 is SQIVND (reference sequence). The CDR3 contains 15 residues. V lost 5 bases to trimming and J lost 4 bases; unmatched junction nucleotides: 7. Study-level results: Compared with CD4 T cells, sorted CD8 cells carried more expanded clones.

TCRB immunosequencing input was about 0.55 micrograms of biopsy DNA per sample. The assay was immunoSEQ multiplex PCR, and TCRdb's table has in-frame clones only and misses some. The sample lists 9,000 to 13,000 clones; around 76% were seen once. The gene calls are TRBV19 and TRBJ1-2; 10 bases agree with TRBD1. The TCR was taken from an adult with Crohn's disease. Sequencing input: ileal tissue. The CDR3 sequence: CASSPSDRGLYGYTF. For the CDR3, the DNA is TGTGCCAGTAGTCCTTCAGACAGGGGGCTCTATGGCTACACCTTC.